This T cell receptor beta chain derives from a study of T cell responses to AZD1222 COVID-19 vaccine. The overall study: Pooled together were second doses at about 4 or about 12 weeks. Points from the study as a whole: Repertoires in all cases were sampled only once the peak T cell response had passed. Unmutated variant regions are reportedly targeted by nearly half of spike-specific TCRs.

For this clone: The antigen is unknown.

CDR3 length: 14 amino acids. Trimming took off 2 bases at V and 6 bases at J, with 13 bases between the two ends. Germline assignment: CDR1 MDHEN and CDR2 SYDVKM. Here immunoSEQ multiplex PCR was the method, and the copy in TCRdb shows in-frame clones only, minus some. The sample has about 150,000 clones; around 93% are singletons. The sample here was peripheral blood, taken on day 0 of AZD1222 vaccination. The source is an adult in good health. The chain recombines TRBV28 with TRBJ1-2; no definite D call. Written as DNA, the CDR3 is TGTGCCAGCAGTTTAGGAAGGGTAGAGGATGGCTACACCTTC. Translated: CASSLGRVEDGYTF.